The 4 T cell receptor beta chains below come from one sample, sequenced in a study of cytomegalovirus exposure and HLA in healthy donors. Primers included in the PCR were 60 Vbeta and 13 Jbeta primers. Sequenced by immunoSEQ multiplex PCR; TCRdb stores in-frame clones only, minus some. This sample carries 83,000 or so clones, roughly 77% of them seen once, and the ten largest clones take approximately 15%. Input material: PBMCs. Receptor source: a woman in her 40s in good health and CMV-seropositive.

A few counts support this clone. This rearrangement joins TRBV29-1 to TRBJ1-3; unclear D gene. V lost 3 bases, J lost 7 bases, and 10 bases lay in between. Germline values: CDR1 SQVTM, CDR2 ANQGSEA. This CDR3 contains 12 residues. Written as DNA, the CDR3 is TGCAGCGTTGATGACGAGAGGAACACCATATATTTT. Translated: CSVDDERNTIYF.

The gene calls are TRBV27 and TRBJ1-1; the D gene is possibly TRBD1 (6 bases). Germline V lookup: CDR1 MNHEY, CDR2 SMNVEV (reference sequence). The CDR3 consists of 14 residues. Trimming removed 6 bases at V and 1 base at J, with 12 bases between. CDR3 nucleotides: TGTGCCAGCAGGAGAAGGGGGGGGAACACTGAAGCTTTCTTT. Its protein product is CASRRRGGNTEAFF.

The V gene is TRBV28, the J gene TRBJ1-1; TRBD1 matches at 9 bases. The CDR3 is made up of 17 amino acids. Germline trimming cut 1 base from V and 2 bases from J; bases unmatched to any gene: 8. CDR1 and CDR2 (germline): MDHEN, SYDVKM. The CDR3 sequence: CASSLFLGTGSNTEAFF. As DNA, the CDR3 is TGTGCCAGCAGTTTATTCTTAGGGACAGGGAGTAACACTGAAGCTTTCTTT. The whole variable domain, remainder taken from reference TRBV28 and TRBJ1-1, is DVKVTQSSRYLVKRTGEKVFLECVQDMDHENMFWYRQDPGLGLRLIYFSYDVKMKEKGDIPEGYSVSREKKERFSLILESASTNQTSMYLCASSLFLGTGSNTEAFFGQGTRLTVV.

The V call is TRBV7-3, the J call TRBJ2-1, with D uncertain. V was trimmed by 3 bases and J by 0 bases, leaving 12 bases between them. This CDR3 comprises 16 residues. Germline V gene sequence: CDR1 SGHTA, CDR2 FQGTGA. The CDR3 bases are TGTGCCAGCAGCTTTGGCGGAGCGATCTCCTACAATGAGCAGTTCTTC. This sequence encodes CASSFGGAISYNEQFF.